This TCR beta chain was obtained from a study of identical twins. Broader study findings: The models gave estimates that fell short of the out-of-frame TCR alpha sharing seen in monozygotic twins.

Every one of the donors was a healthy Caucasian. J was trimmed by 6 bases and V by 6 bases; bases with no gene match: 9. The CDR3 contains 15 residues. Germline V gene data show CDR1 as MDHEN and CDR2 as SYDVKM. TCRdb reprocessed the 5' RACE reads via MiXCR and lists one record per CDR3 protein. The sample carries approximately 890,000 distinct CDR3 sequences, approximately 13% recorded once. This clonotype has only a few counts. Its antigen is still unknown. The sample was also linked to a second study, of yellow fever vaccine responses in identical twins.

The sequencing input was PBMCs. This TCR came from a woman aged 18-29 years in good health. The chain combines TRBV28 with TRBJ1-5, with 9 bases matching TRBD1. The CDR3 spells CASRTTQGAGQPQHF. The CDR3 nucleotides are TGTGCCAGCAGGACGACACAGGGGGCAGGTCAGCCCCAGCATTTT.